A selection of T cell receptor beta chains follows, all from one sample in a study of blood T cells in healthy people across ages. One entry per CDR3 protein, called by TCRdb with MiXCR from the 5' RACE reads. Of approximately 1.5 million distinct CDR3 sequences in the sample, approximately 42% were seen once. The sample comprised blood. Receptors originate from a woman aged 18-29 years in good health. CDR3s include the opening cysteine and the closing phenylalanine or tryptophan. D genes are given only for firm matches. The listing skips clone size in some rows; elsewhere it reads once, few, many or a size class.

v_call: TRBV20-1
clone_size: NA
j_call: TRBJ2-1
d_call: NA
cdr3_nt: TGCAGTGCTACTTGGGACCAATCGTACAATGAGCAGTTCTTC
cdr3_aa: CSATWDQSYNEQFF

v_call: TRBV4-3
clone_size: few
j_call: TRBJ2-1
d_call: NA
cdr3_nt: TGCGCCAGCAGCCAAGGGGTAAGGACAGACAATGAGCAGTTCTTC
cdr3_aa: CASSQGVRTDNEQFF

v_call: TRBV27
clone_size: once
j_call: TRBJ2-7
d_call: NA
cdr3_nt: TGTGCCAGCAGTTTCCAGGGGACGAGCGAGCAGTACTTC
cdr3_aa: CASSFQGTSEQYF

v_call: TRBV5-1
clone_size: few
j_call: TRBJ2-1
d_call: NA
cdr3_nt: TGCGCCAGCAGCCATAATTACAATGAGCAGTTCTTC
cdr3_aa: CASSHNYNEQFF

v_call: TRBV4-1
clone_size: few
j_call: TRBJ2-6
d_call: TRBD1
cdr3_nt: TGCGCCAGCAGCCAAGGGACAGGGATCTCTGGGGCCAACGTCCTGACTTTC
cdr3_aa: CASSQGTGISGANVLTF

v_call: TRBV27
clone_size: NA
j_call: TRBJ2-1
d_call: TRBD1
cdr3_nt: TGTGCCAGCAGTTTAGATCTGCAGGGGGCGGACAATGAGCAGTTCTTC
cdr3_aa: CASSLDLQGADNEQFF

v_call: TRBV7-9
clone_size: NA
j_call: TRBJ2-3
d_call: NA
cdr3_nt: TGTGCCAGCAGCCGCCTTCATACAGATACGCAGTATTTT
cdr3_aa: CASSRLHTDTQYF

v_call: TRBV27
clone_size: NA
j_call: TRBJ1-6
d_call: NA
cdr3_nt: TGTGCCAGCAGCACGGGGAAGGGCGGTAATTCACCCCTCCACTTT
cdr3_aa: CASSTGKGGNSPLHF

v_call: TRBV7-9
clone_size: few
j_call: TRBJ2-3
d_call: TRBD2
cdr3_nt: TGTGCCCCTGGGCTAGCGGGGGAAGATACGCAGTATTTT
cdr3_aa: CAPGLAGEDTQYF

v_call: TRBV2
clone_size: NA
j_call: TRBJ1-2
d_call: NA
cdr3_nt: TGTGCCATTACAAGGGGGGGTGGCTATGGCTACACCTTC
cdr3_aa: CAITRGGGYGYTF

v_call: TRBV11-2
clone_size: NA
j_call: TRBJ2-2
d_call: NA
cdr3_nt: TGTGCCAGCAGCTTACAGATATACACCGGGGAGCTGTTTTTT
cdr3_aa: CASSLQIYTGELFF

v_call: TRBV7-2
clone_size: NA
j_call: TRBJ1-6
d_call: NA
cdr3_nt: TGTGCCAGCAGCTCCATGACAGGTTCCTATAATTCACCCCTCCACTTT
cdr3_aa: CASSSMTGSYNSPLHF

v_call: TRBV15
clone_size: NA
j_call: TRBJ2-3
d_call: NA
cdr3_nt: TGTGCCACCAGCAGAGATGAGTTAGGTTGGGCAGATACGCAGTATTTT
cdr3_aa: CATSRDELGWADTQYF

v_call: TRBV16
clone_size: NA
j_call: TRBJ2-6
d_call: NA
cdr3_nt: TGTGCCAGCAGCCAATCCCCGGGGGCTGGGGCCAACGTCCTGACTTTC
cdr3_aa: CASSQSPGAGANVLTF

v_call: TRBV4-1
clone_size: NA
j_call: TRBJ1-1
d_call: NA
cdr3_nt: TGCGCCAGCAGCCAAGTCCCTTTCCCTAACAGGCGCGGAGGCACTGAAGCTTTCTTT
cdr3_aa: CASSQVPFPNRRGGTEAFF

v_call: TRBV20-1
clone_size: few
j_call: TRBJ1-1
d_call: NA
cdr3_nt: TGCAGTGCTAGAGCCTTCGGGGCGACTGAAGCTTTCTTT
cdr3_aa: CSARAFGATEAFF

v_call: TRBV20-1
clone_size: NA
j_call: TRBJ2-7
d_call: NA
cdr3_nt: TGCAGTGCACTAAGGTGGGGTGTCGAGCAGTACTTC
cdr3_aa: CSALRWGVEQYF

v_call: TRBV20-1
clone_size: NA
j_call: TRBJ1-1
d_call: NA
cdr3_nt: TGCAGTGCCAATCAGAAGAACACTGAAGCTTTCTTT
cdr3_aa: CSANQKNTEAFF

v_call: TRBV20-1
clone_size: once
j_call: TRBJ2-1
d_call: TRBD2
cdr3_nt: TGCAGTGCTCTAGGACTAGCGGGAGGTCCCCACAATGAGCAGTTCTTC
cdr3_aa: CSALGLAGGPHNEQFF

v_call: TRBV6-6
clone_size: NA
j_call: TRBJ1-5
d_call: NA
cdr3_nt: TGTGCCAGCAGCCCGACAGCCCGAAATCAGCCCCAGCATTTT
cdr3_aa: CASSPTARNQPQHF

v_call: TRBV7-2
clone_size: NA
j_call: TRBJ2-3
d_call: NA
cdr3_nt: TGTGCCAGCAGCTTAGGCGTAGGGGGGCCCACAGATACGCAGTATTTT
cdr3_aa: CASSLGVGGPTDTQYF

v_call: TRBV29-1
clone_size: NA
j_call: TRBJ2-5
d_call: TRBD1
cdr3_nt: TGCAGCGTTGAATCCTGGACAGGGACACAAGAGACCCAGTACTTC
cdr3_aa: CSVESWTGTQETQYF

v_call: TRBV20-1
clone_size: NA
j_call: TRBJ1-2
d_call: NA
cdr3_nt: TGCAGTACGCGACAGGTTATCGACCTTCGTGGCTATGGCTACACCTTC
cdr3_aa: CSTRQVIDLRGYGYTF

v_call: TRBV6-5
clone_size: NA
j_call: TRBJ2-1
d_call: NA
cdr3_nt: TGTGCCAGCAGTTATGACGCAGGGAACTCCTACAATGAGCAGTTCTTC
cdr3_aa: CASSYDAGNSYNEQFF

v_call: TRBV12-3/TRBV12-4
clone_size: few
j_call: TRBJ2-7
d_call: TRBD2
cdr3_nt: TGTGCCAGCAGTTTGAGGCGGGGGGGCTACGAGCAGTACTTC
cdr3_aa: CASSLRRGGYEQYF

v_call: TRBV5-1
clone_size: few
j_call: TRBJ2-5
d_call: NA
cdr3_nt: TGCGCCAGCAGCTTAGCACCCCGAGATCCCAGGGAGACCCAGTACTTC
cdr3_aa: CASSLAPRDPRETQYF

v_call: TRBV18
clone_size: NA
j_call: TRBJ2-1
d_call: NA
cdr3_nt: TGTGCCAGCTCTCCCCTGGCCAGGAGCTCCTACAATGAGCAGTTCTTC
cdr3_aa: CASSPLARSSYNEQFF

v_call: TRBV7-9
clone_size: NA
j_call: TRBJ2-1
d_call: NA
cdr3_nt: TGTGCCAGCAGCTTAACGACAGGTTTGATTGGGGAGTTCTTC
cdr3_aa: CASSLTTGLIGEFF

v_call: TRBV6-1
clone_size: few
j_call: TRBJ2-5
d_call: TRBD1
cdr3_nt: TGTGCCAGCAGGGACAGGGGTAGGGAGACCCAGTACTTC
cdr3_aa: CASRDRGRETQYF

v_call: TRBV4-3
clone_size: few
j_call: TRBJ1-1
d_call: TRBD1
cdr3_nt: TGCGCCAGCAGCTACCAGGGGGCGCGAGCTTTCTTT
cdr3_aa: CASSYQGARAFF

v_call: TRBV7-2
clone_size: few
j_call: TRBJ1-2
d_call: NA
cdr3_nt: TGTGCCAGCAGCCCACGGACACTTCTCTATGGCTACACCTTC
cdr3_aa: CASSPRTLLYGYTF

v_call: TRBV4-1
clone_size: few
j_call: TRBJ1-2
d_call: NA
cdr3_nt: TGCGCCAGCAGCCCCTCACAGGCGACAAGTCGTGGCTACACCTTC
cdr3_aa: CASSPSQATSRGYTF

v_call: TRBV7-9
clone_size: NA
j_call: TRBJ1-2
d_call: TRBD1
cdr3_nt: TGTGCCAGCAGCTTAGAGGGGACAGTCTTACGCCCTTGGTACACCTTC
cdr3_aa: CASSLEGTVLRPWYTF

v_call: TRBV20-1
clone_size: NA
j_call: TRBJ2-5
d_call: TRBD2
cdr3_nt: TGCAGTGCTACTAGGGGCGCGGGAGGGCTAGAGACCCAGTACTTC
cdr3_aa: CSATRGAGGLETQYF

v_call: TRBV27
clone_size: NA
j_call: TRBJ2-4
d_call: NA
cdr3_nt: TGTGCCAGCAGGTCCGGGACCGGAGAGCAGTACTTC
cdr3_aa: CASRSGTGEQYF